Sequencing of this TCR beta chain was carried out in a study of T-cell reconstitution after alpha-beta-depleted transplantation in children. With 5 bases clipped from V and 1 base from J, the junction kept 3 bases outside the gene matches. From germline, CDR1 is SGHAT and CDR2 FQNNGV. CDR3 length: 14 amino acids. A library of TCRbeta sequences, prepared with unique molecular identifiers, was generated. In TCRdb, the PCR reads were re-called with MiXCR into one record per CDR3 protein. The table has 200,000 to 250,000 distinct CDR3 sequences, around 12% seen once. This clonotype was sampled from a human donor who donated a stem cell graft to a child with acute lymphoblastic leukemia. Sequencing was performed on PBMCs from the stem cell graft donor, taken from the stem cell graft. The chain combines TRBV11-2 with TRBJ2-5, with 8 positions matching TRBD2. This chain's CDR3 is CASSTGGVQETQYF. The CDR3 DNA sequence: TGTGCCAGCAGCACCGGGGGGGTCCAAGAGACCCAGTACTTC. Full variable domain (remainder filled in from reference TRBV11-2 and TRBJ2-5): EAGVAQSPRYKIIEKRQSVAFWCNPISGHATLYWYQQILGQGPKLLIQFQNNGVVDDSQLPKDRFSAERLKGVDSTLKIQPAKLEDSAVYLCASSTGGVQETQYFGPGTRLLVL.